The entry that follows covers one TCR beta chain sequence. J lost 5 bases, V lost 0 bases, and 6 bases had no gene match. Germline V gene lookup returns CDR1 KGHSH and CDR2 LQKENI. This CDR3 is 15 amino acids long. In the original workflow: Reference gene primer amplification in the assay estimated nucleated cell counts. Assay: immunoSEQ multiplex PCR; the TCRdb copy retains only in-frame clones and omits some. Clonal size and the V and J genes are those of that table, whereas D and trimming came from the DNA. The data hold about 210,000 clones, with more than 70% observed a single time. This specimen comes from a study of blood T cell repertoires in COVID-19. Looking at the study overall: The United States, Italy and Spain provided the acute and convalescent COVID-19 samples. The cDNA or gDNA used as material had been derived from T cells, B-cell-depleted T cells, or PBMCs.

Participant reports of clinical history set cohort assignment. V and J are TRBV18 and TRBJ2-5; 7 bases fit TRBD1. Input material: PBMCs or T cells enriched from blood (not recorded which). This TCR came from a man under 40 with acute COVID-19. Here the CDR3 DNA reads TGTGCCAGCTCACCACCGACAGGGATGGGGGAGACCCAGTACTTC. This sequence encodes CASSPPTGMGETQYF. Together with reference TRBV18 and TRBJ2-5, the CDR3 gives the full variable domain: NAGVMQNPRHLVRRRGQEARLRCSPMKGHSHVYWYRQLPEEGLKFMVYLQKENIIDESGMPKERFSAEFPKEGPSILRIQQVVRGDSAAYFCASSPPTGMGETQYFGPGTRLLVL.